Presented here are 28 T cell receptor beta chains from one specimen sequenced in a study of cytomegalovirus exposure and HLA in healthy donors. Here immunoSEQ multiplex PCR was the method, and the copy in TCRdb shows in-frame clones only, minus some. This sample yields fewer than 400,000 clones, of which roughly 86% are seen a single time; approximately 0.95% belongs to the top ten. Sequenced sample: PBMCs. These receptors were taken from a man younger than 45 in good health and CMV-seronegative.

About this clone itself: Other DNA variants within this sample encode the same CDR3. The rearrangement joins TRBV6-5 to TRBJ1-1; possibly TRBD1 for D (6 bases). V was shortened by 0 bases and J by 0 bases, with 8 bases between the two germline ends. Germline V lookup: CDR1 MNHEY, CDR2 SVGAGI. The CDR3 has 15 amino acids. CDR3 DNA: TGTGCCAGCAGTTACTCCGCAGGGGTGAACACTGAAGCTTTCTTT. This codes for CASSYSAGVNTEAFF.

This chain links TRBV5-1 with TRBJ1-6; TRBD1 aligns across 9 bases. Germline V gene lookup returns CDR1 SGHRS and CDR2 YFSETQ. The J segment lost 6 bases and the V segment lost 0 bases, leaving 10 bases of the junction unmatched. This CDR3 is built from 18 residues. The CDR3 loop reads CASSLEGQGYLFNSPLHF. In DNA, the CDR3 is TGCGCCAGCAGCTTGGAAGGACAGGGGTATTTGTTTAATTCACCCCTCCACTTT.

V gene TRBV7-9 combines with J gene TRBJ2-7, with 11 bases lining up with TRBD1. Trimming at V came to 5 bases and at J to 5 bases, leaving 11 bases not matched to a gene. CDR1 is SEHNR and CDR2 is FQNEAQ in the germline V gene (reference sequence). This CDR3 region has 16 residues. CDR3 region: CASSPRDRGYGDEQYF. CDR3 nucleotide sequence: TGTGCCAGCAGCCCCCGGGACAGGGGGTATGGGGACGAGCAGTACTTC.

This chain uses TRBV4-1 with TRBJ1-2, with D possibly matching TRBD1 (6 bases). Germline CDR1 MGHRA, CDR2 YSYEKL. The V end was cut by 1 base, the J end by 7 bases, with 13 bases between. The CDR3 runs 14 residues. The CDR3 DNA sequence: TGCGCCAGCAGCCAAGTGGGGGGGGCTGGTGGCTACACCTTC. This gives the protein CASSQVGGAGGYTF.

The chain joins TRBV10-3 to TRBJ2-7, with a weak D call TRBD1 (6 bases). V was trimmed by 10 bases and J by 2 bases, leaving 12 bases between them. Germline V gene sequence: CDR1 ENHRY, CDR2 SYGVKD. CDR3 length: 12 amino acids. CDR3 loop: CATQGSAYEQYF. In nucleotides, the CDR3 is TGTGCCACCCAGGGGTCCGCCTACGAGCAGTACTTC.

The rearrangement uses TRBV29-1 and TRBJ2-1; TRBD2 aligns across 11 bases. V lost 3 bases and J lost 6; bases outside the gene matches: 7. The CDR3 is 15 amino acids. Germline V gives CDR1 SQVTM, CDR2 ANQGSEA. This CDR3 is CSVELGTSGRNEQFF. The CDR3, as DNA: TGCAGCGTTGAGCTAGGGACTAGCGGCCGCAATGAGCAGTTCTTC.

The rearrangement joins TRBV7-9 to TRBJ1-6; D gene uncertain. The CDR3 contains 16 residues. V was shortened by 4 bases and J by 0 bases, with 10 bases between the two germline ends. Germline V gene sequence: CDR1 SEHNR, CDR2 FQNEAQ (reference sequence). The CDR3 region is CASSSGSSSYNSPLHF. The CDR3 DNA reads TGTGCCAGCAGCTCGGGGTCGAGCTCCTATAATTCACCCCTCCACTTT.

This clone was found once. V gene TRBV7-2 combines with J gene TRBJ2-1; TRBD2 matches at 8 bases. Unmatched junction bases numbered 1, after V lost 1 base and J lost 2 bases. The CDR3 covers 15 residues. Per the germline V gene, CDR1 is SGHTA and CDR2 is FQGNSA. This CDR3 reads CASSLVGGAYNEQFF. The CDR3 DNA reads TGTGCCAGCAGCTTAGTCGGGGGGGCCTACAATGAGCAGTTCTTC.

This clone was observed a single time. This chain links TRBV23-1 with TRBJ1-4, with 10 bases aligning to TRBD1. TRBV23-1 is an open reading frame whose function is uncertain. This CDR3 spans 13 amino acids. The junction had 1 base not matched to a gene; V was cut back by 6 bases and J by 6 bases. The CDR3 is CASSGTGDEKLFF. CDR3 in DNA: TGCGCCAGCAGCGGGACAGGGGATGAAAAACTGTTTTTT.

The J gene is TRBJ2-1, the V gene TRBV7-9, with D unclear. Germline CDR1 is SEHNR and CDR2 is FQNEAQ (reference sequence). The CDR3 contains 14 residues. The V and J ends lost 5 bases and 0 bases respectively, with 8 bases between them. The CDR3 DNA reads TGTGCCAGCAGCCCCCCCAGCTCCTACAATGAGCAGTTCTTC. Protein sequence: CASSPPSSYNEQFF.

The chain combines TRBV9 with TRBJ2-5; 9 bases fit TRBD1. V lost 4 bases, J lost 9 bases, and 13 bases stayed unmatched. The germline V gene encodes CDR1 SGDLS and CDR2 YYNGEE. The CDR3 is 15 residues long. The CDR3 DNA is TGTGCCAGCAGCCCCCGGGACAGGGCTTCGGGGGCCCAGTACTTC. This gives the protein CASSPRDRASGAQYF.

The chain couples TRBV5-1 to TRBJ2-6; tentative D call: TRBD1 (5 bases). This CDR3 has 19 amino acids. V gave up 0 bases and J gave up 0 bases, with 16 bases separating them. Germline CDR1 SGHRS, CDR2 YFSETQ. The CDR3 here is CASSLAWKDGHSGANVLTF. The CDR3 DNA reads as TGCGCCAGCAGCTTGGCCTGGAAGGACGGACACTCTGGGGCCAACGTCCTGACTTTC. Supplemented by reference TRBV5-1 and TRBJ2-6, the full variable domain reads KAGVTQTPRYLIKTRGQQVTLSCSPISGHRSVSWYQQTPGQGLQFLFEYFSETQRNKGNFPGRFSGRQFSNSRSEMNVSTLELGDSALYLCASSLAWKDGHSGANVLTFGAGSRLTVL.

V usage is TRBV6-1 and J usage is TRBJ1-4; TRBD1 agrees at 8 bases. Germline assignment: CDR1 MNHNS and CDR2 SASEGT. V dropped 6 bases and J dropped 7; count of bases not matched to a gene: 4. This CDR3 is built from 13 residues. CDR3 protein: CASRGQGLEKLFF. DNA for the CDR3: TGTGCCAGCAGAGGACAGGGACTTGAAAAACTGTTTTTT.

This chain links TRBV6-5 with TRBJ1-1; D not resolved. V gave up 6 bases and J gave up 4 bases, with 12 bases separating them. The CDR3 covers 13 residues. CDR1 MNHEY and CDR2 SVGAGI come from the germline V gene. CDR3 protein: CASRVTAGTEAFF. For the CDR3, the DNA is TGTGCCAGCAGGGTTACTGCGGGCACTGAAGCTTTCTTT.

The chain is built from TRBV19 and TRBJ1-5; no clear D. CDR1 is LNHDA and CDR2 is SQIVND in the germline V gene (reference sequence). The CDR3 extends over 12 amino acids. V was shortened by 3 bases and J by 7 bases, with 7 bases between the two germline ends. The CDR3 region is CASSISKQPQHF. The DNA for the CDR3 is TGTGCCAGTAGTATTTCCAAACAGCCCCAGCATTTT.

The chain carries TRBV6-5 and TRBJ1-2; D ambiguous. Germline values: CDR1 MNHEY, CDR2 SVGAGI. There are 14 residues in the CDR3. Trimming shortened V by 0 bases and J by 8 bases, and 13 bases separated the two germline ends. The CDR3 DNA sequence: TGTGCCAGCAGTTACTCCGCCGGGAGTAGGGGCTACACCTTC. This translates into CASSYSAGSRGYTF.

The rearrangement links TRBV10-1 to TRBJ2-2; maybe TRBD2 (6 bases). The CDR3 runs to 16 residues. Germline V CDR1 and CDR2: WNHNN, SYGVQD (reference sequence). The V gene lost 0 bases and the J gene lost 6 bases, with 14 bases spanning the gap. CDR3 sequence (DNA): TGCGCCAGCAGTGAGTCGGGACTCCCCACGTCCGGGGAGCTGTTTTTT. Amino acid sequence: CASSESGLPTSGELFF.

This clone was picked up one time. The DNA of the CDR3 is TGTGCCAGCAGCCGCTTCTCTACAGGGGCGAACACCGGGGAGCTGTTTTTT. Protein sequence: CASSRFSTGANTGELFF. The rearrangement joins TRBV5-8 to TRBJ2-2, with 7 bases that match TRBD1. This CDR3 is 17 amino acids long. Germline V lookup: CDR1 SGHTS, CDR2 YDEGEE. V trimming: 4 bases; J trimming: 0 bases; junction bases outside the gene matches: 9.

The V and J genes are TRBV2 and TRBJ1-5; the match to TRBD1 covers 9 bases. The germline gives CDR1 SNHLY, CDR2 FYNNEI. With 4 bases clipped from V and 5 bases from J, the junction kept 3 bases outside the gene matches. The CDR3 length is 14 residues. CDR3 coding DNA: TGTGCCAGCAGTGGAGGGACAGGGTATCAGCCCCAGCATTTT. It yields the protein CASSGGTGYQPQHF.

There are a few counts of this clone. CDR3 loop: CASSQSVSNGNEQYF. In DNA, the CDR3 is TGTGCCAGCAGCCAATCGGTCAGCAACGGGAACGAGCAGTACTTC. This rearrangement joins TRBV16 to TRBJ2-7, with TRBD2 as a possible D gene (5 bases). The CDR3 is 15 amino acids. CDR1 KGHSY and CDR2 FQNENV come from the germline V gene. Trimming removed 0 bases from V and 5 bases from J, with 14 bases in between.

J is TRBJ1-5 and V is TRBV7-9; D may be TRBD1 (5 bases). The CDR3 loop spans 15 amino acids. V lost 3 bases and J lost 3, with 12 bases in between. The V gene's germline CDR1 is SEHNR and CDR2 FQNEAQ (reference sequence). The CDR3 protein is CASSFSGGTNQPQHF. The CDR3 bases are TGTGCCAGCAGCTTCTCGGGGGGGACCAATCAGCCCCAGCATTTT.

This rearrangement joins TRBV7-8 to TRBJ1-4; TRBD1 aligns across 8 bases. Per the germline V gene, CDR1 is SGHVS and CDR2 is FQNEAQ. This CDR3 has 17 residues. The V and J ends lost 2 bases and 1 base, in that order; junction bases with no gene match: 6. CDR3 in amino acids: CASSLRDRRRTNEKLFF. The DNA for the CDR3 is TGTGCCAGCAGCTTAAGGGACAGGCGACGAACTAATGAAAAACTGTTTTTT.

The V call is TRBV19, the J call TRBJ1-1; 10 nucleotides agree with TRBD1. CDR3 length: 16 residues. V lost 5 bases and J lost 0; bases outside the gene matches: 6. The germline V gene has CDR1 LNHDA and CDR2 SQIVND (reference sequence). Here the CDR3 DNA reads TGTGCCAGTAGTGACGGGACAGGGGTTCTGAACACTGAAGCTTTCTTT. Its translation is CASSDGTGVLNTEAFF.

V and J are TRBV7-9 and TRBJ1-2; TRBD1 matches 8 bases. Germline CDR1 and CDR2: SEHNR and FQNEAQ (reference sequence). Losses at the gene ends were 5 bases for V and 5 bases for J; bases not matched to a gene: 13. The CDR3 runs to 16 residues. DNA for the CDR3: TGTGCCAGCAGCCTCGCAAGATATACAGGGGGTTATGGCTACACCTTC. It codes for CASSLARYTGGYGYTF.

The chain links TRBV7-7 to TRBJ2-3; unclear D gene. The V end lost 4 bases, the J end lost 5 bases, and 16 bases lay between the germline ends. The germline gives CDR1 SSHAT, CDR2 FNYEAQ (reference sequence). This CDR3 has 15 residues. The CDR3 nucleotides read TGTGCCAGCAGCTCTTTAACCCTAGAAGGAGATACGCAGTATTTT. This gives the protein CASSSLTLEGDTQYF.

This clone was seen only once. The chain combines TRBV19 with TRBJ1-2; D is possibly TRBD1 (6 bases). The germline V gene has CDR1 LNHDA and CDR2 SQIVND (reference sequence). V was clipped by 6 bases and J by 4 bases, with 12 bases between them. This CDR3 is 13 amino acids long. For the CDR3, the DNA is TGTGCCAGTAGGCTTAAGGGGGTCTATGGCTACACCTTC. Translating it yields CASRLKGVYGYTF.

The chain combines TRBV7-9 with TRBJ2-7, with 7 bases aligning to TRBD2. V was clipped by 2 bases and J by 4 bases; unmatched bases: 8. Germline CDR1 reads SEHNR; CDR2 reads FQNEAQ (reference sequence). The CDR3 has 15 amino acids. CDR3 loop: CASSLKAGENYEQYF. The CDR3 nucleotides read TGTGCCAGCAGCTTAAAGGCGGGAGAAAATTACGAGCAGTACTTC.

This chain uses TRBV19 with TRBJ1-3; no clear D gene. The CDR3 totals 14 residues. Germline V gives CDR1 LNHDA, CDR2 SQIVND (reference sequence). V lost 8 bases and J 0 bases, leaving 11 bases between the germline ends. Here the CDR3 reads CASGVMGSGNTIYF. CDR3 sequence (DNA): TGTGCCAGTGGAGTAATGGGCTCTGGAAACACCATATATTTT.